These 21 T cell receptor beta chains were all obtained from the same sample, sequenced in a study of blood T cell repertoires in COVID-19. The protocol was immunoSEQ multiplex PCR, while the TCRdb copy is restricted to in-frame clones and leaves out a portion. The sample carries about 120,000 clones, 90% recorded once. Sequencing used peripheral blood. The source of these receptors is a woman aged 60-70 years with COVID-19, enrolled during active disease.

Here the CDR3 DNA reads TGTGCCAGCTCACCACGACAGGGGGCAGGAGATACGCAGTATTTT. The encoded protein is CASSPRQGAGDTQYF. The chain combines TRBV18 with TRBJ2-3, with 10 bases matching TRBD1. Germline CDR1 KGHSH, CDR2 LQKENI. This CDR3 comprises 15 residues. Trimming took 1 base from V and 5 from J; bases not matched to a gene: 3.

Only one count was recorded for this clone. The V and J genes are TRBV7-2 and TRBJ2-2, with TRBD2 matching 9 bases. Germline CDR1 reads SGHTA; CDR2 reads FQGNSA. The length of the CDR3 is 16 residues. The V gene end was trimmed by 5 bases and the J gene end by 0 bases; junction bases not matched to a gene: 4. The CDR3, as DNA: TGTGCCAGCAGCACTGGGACTAGCACGAACACCGGGGAGCTGTTTTTT. This sequence encodes CASSTGTSTNTGELFF.

V gene TRBV6-5 combines with J gene TRBJ2-7; D call uncertain. The germline V and J ends were trimmed by 6 bases and 0 bases, with 6 bases remaining between them. In germline, CDR1 is MNHEY, CDR2 SVGAGI. This CDR3 contains 12 residues. The CDR3 spells CASSQDSYEQYF. The CDR3 region has the DNA TGTGCCAGCAGCCAGGACTCCTACGAGCAGTACTTC.

The chain employs TRBV10-3 and TRBJ2-7, with 12 bases aligning to TRBD1. J gave up 5 bases and V 5 bases, and 4 bases lay outside the gene matches. Germline values: CDR1 ENHRY, CDR2 SYGVKD. The CDR3 extends over 14 amino acids. This CDR3 is CAISTGTGGDEQYF. CDR3 sequence (DNA): TGTGCCATCAGTACCGGGACAGGGGGCGACGAGCAGTACTTC.

The chain couples TRBV5-1 to TRBJ1-2; the match to TRBD1 covers 8 bases. The germline V gene has CDR1 SGHRS and CDR2 YFSETQ. The CDR3 consists of 16 residues. Trimming took 0 bases from V and 4 from J; bases not matched to a gene: 8. The CDR3 protein is CASSLEGDRPFYGYTF. Written as DNA, the CDR3 is TGCGCCAGCAGCTTGGAAGGGGACAGGCCGTTCTATGGCTACACCTTC.

The rearrangement joins TRBV9 to TRBJ2-7, with 9 positions matching TRBD1. The CDR3 is made up of 14 amino acids. Germline V CDR1 and CDR2: SGDLS, YYNGEE. V was pared by 0 bases and J by 7 bases, with 5 bases of the junction left unmatched. Here the CDR3 reads CASSVGDRAWEQYF. For the CDR3, the DNA is TGTGCCAGCAGCGTAGGGGACAGGGCATGGGAGCAGTACTTC.

The rearrangement uses TRBV6-5 and TRBJ1-1; a possible D gene is TRBD1 (6 bases). This CDR3 is 14 amino acids long. V lost 6 bases to trimming and J lost 0 bases, with 11 bases between them. Germline loops: CDR1 MNHEY, CDR2 SVGAGI. CDR3 in DNA: TGTGCCAGCAGCACCGGACAGATGAACACTGAAGCTTTCTTT. This codes for CASSTGQMNTEAFF.

V gene TRBV7-6 combines with J gene TRBJ2-2, with 9 bases that match TRBD2. Germline CDR1 SGHVS, CDR2 FNYEAQ. Unmatched junction bases numbered 2, after V lost 3 bases and J lost 3 bases. The CDR3 is made up of 15 amino acids. In DNA form, the CDR3 reads TGTGCCAGCAGCTTTGCGGGGGGGCACACCGGGGAGCTGTTTTTT. Protein product: CASSFAGGHTGELFF. Full variable domain (missing parts from reference TRBV7-6 and TRBJ2-2): GAGVSQSPRYKVTKRGQDVALRCDPISGHVSLYWYRQALGQGPEFLTYFNYEAQQDKSGLPNDRFSAERPEGSISTLTIQRTEQRDSAMYRCASSFAGGHTGELFFGEGSRLTVL.

This clone has a single count. The V call is TRBV9, the J call TRBJ2-3; no clear D. Trimming removed 0 bases from V and 0 bases from J, with 8 bases in between. CDR3 length equals 15 residues. Germline loops: CDR1 SGDLS, CDR2 YYNGEE. CDR3 sequence reads: CASSVGTGSTDTQYF. The DNA of the CDR3 is TGTGCCAGCAGCGTAGGCACCGGTAGCACAGATACGCAGTATTTT.

The rearrangement joins TRBV3-1 (or the pseudogene TRBV3-2) to TRBJ2-3; 9 bases line up with TRBD2. The length of the CDR3 is 14 residues. Germline CDR1 is LGHDT and CDR2 is YNNKEL (reference sequence). V trimming: 0 bases; J trimming: 9 bases; junction bases outside the gene matches: 4. The CDR3 DNA is TGTGCCAGCAGCCAAGATAGGAGCGGGGGGACGCAGTATTTT. Translated: CASSQDRSGGTQYF.

This chain links TRBV7-2 with TRBJ2-5; possible D gene TRBD2, 6 bases. The ends were cut back, 4 bases at V and 2 bases at J, with 11 bases in the middle. The CDR3 loop spans 14 amino acids. From germline, CDR1 is SGHTA and CDR2 FQGNSA. The chain's CDR3 is CASSSGLGQETQYF. CDR3 sequence (DNA): TGTGCCAGCAGCTCGGGACTGGGGCAAGAGACCCAGTACTTC. Variable domain in full (rest from reference TRBV7-2 and TRBJ2-5): GAGVSQSPSNKVTEKGKDVELRCDPISGHTALYWYRQSLGQGLEFLIYFQGNSAPDKSGLPSDRFSAERTGGSVSTLTIQRTQQEDSAVYLCASSSGLGQETQYFGPGTRLLVL.

V is TRBV19 and J is TRBJ1-5; D might be TRBD1 (5 bases). CDR3 length: 17 residues. V was pared by 4 bases and J by 1 base, with 17 bases between. CDR1 and CDR2 (germline): LNHDA, SQIVND (reference sequence). CDR3 sequence (DNA): TGTGCCAGTAGTACCTCGGGCAGGGAAAGGAGCAATCAGCCCCAGCATTTT. Amino acid sequence: CASSTSGRERSNQPQHF.

The chain carries TRBV10-3 and TRBJ1-2; weak D call: TRBD1 (6 bases). The CDR3 has 13 amino acids. The germline V gene encodes CDR1 ENHRY and CDR2 SYGVKD. Trimming took off 11 bases at V and 4 bases at J, with 17 bases between the two ends. The CDR3 DNA follows: TGTGCCGCACAGGGTCGTAGTATCTATGGCTACACCTTC. Protein: CAAQGRSIYGYTF.

This rearrangement joins TRBV6-1 to TRBJ2-7, with D possibly matching TRBD2 (6 bases). V lost 3 bases and J 3 bases, leaving 15 bases between the germline ends. The length of the CDR3 is 15 residues. In germline, CDR1 is MNHNS, CDR2 SASEGT. CDR3 bases: TGTGCCAGCAGTGATGTAGCGCGGGGCAGCTACGAGCAGTACTTC. It encodes CASSDVARGSYEQYF.

This clone has more than one count but fewer than ten. V usage is TRBV12-2 and J usage is TRBJ2-1; the table names TRBD1, a call not compared with the DNA. TRBV12-2 is flagged as a pseudogene. The CDR3 covers 17 residues. The CDR3 protein is CASRTRGGQGRGNEQFF. Here the CDR3 DNA reads TGTGCAAGTCGCACTAGAGGGGGACAGGGTAGGGGCAATGAGCAGTTCTTC.

The chain carries TRBV6-5 and TRBJ2-2; D might be TRBD2 (6 bases). This CDR3 contains 14 residues. From germline, CDR1 is MNHEY and CDR2 SVGAGI. The V and J ends lost 11 bases and 9 bases respectively, with 22 bases between them. The CDR3 sequence is CAGRDREEHRELFF. The CDR3 nucleotides are TGTGCCGGGCGGGACCGAGAGGAGCACCGGGAGCTGTTTTTT.

The chain recombines TRBV27 with TRBJ2-1, with TRBD1 identical over 7 bases. Trimming took 3 bases from V and 5 from J; bases not matched to a gene: 7. CDR3 size: 15 residues. Germline V gene sequence: CDR1 MNHEY, CDR2 SMNVEV (reference sequence). The CDR3 loop reads CASSFKGDRDNEQFF. The CDR3 coding sequence is TGTGCCAGCAGTTTCAAGGGGGACAGAGACAATGAGCAGTTCTTC.

This clone was counted a few times. The V call is TRBV15, the J call TRBJ2-1; 7 bases fit TRBD1. The J segment lost 8 bases and the V segment lost 3 bases, leaving 10 bases of the junction unmatched. This CDR3 has 15 residues. The germline CDR1 and CDR2 sequences are LNHNV and YYDKDF (reference sequence). CDR3 bases: TGTGCCACCAGCAGGGCCGGGACAGTTACCGATGAGCAGTTCTTC. This encodes CATSRAGTVTDEQFF. Variable domain in full (rest from reference TRBV15 and TRBJ2-1): DAMVIQNPRYQVTQFGKPVTLSCSQTLNHNVMYWYQQKSSQAPKLLFHYYDKDFNNEADTPDNFQSRRPNTSFCFLDIRSPGLGDTAMYLCATSRAGTVTDEQFFGPGTRLTVL.

The chain couples TRBV7-3 to TRBJ2-5; 11 bases are a match to TRBD1. The trim removed 5 bases at V and 5 bases at J, leaving 10 bases unmatched. Germline V gene lookup returns CDR1 SGHTA and CDR2 FQGTGA. The length of the CDR3 is 16 residues. For the CDR3, the DNA is TGTGCCAGCAGCCCTCGGACAGGGGGCGGCACCGAGACCCAGTACTTC. Its translation: CASSPRTGGGTETQYF.

This clone was counted only a few times. The germline gene is not matched at one end of the junction; a read error may be the cause. The chain uses TRBV10-3 and TRBJ1-4; D is perhaps TRBD1 (6 bases). The length of the CDR3 is 13 residues. Germline V gene lookup returns CDR1 ENHRY and CDR2 SYGVKD. CDR3 region: CAIQQGPNENLFF. The CDR3 nucleotides read TGTGCCATCCAGCAGGGGCCGAATGAAAATCTGTTTTTT.

This clone has a single count. The genes are TRBV4-3 and TRBJ2-5, with 15 bases fitting TRBD2. CDR1 LGHNA and CDR2 YSLEER come from the germline V gene. J was trimmed by 1 base and V by 1 base; bases with no gene match: 1. The CDR3 is 17 residues long. The CDR3 loop is CASSQGTSGGVQETQYF. In DNA form, the CDR3 reads TGCGCCAGCAGCCAAGGGACTAGCGGGGGGGTCCAAGAGACCCAGTACTTC.